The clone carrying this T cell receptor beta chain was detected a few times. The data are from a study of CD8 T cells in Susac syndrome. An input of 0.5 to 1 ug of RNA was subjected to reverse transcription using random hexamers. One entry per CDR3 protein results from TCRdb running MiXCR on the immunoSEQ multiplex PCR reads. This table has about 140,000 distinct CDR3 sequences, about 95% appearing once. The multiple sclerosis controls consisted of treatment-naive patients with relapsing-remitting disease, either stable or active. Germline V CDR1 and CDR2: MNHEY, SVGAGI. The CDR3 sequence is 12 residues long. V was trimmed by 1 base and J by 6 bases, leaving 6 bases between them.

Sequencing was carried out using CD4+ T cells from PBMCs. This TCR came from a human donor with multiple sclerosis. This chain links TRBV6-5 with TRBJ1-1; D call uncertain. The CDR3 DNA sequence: TGTGCCAGCAGTTACTGGAATCCTGAAGCTTTCTTT. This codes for CASSYWNPEAFF.